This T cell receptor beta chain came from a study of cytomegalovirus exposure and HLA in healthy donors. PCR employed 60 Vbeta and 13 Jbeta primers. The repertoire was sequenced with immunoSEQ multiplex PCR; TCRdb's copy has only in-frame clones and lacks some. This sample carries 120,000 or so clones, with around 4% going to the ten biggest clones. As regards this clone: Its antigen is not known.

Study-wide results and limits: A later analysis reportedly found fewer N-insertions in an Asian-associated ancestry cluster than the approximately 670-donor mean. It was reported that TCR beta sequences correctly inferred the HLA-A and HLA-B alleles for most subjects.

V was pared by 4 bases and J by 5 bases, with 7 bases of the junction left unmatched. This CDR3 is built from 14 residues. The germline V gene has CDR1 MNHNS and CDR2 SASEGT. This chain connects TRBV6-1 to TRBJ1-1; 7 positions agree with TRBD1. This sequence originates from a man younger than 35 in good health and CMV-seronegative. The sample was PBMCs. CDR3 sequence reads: CASSVEGAGTEAFF. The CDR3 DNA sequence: TGTGCCAGCAGTGTAGAGGGGGCAGGAACTGAAGCTTTCTTT.